What follows are 8 T cell receptor beta chains derived from one specimen sequenced in a study of blood T cell repertoires in COVID-19. TCRdb keeps only in-frame clones here, not all; method: immunoSEQ multiplex PCR. Here the sample spans 100,000 to 150,000 clones, about 82% being singletons. Sequencing was performed on peripheral blood. These receptors were collected from a human donor in a cohort sampled during active COVID-19.

The gene calls are TRBV6-5 and TRBJ1-1; 8 nucleotides line up with TRBD1. V gave up 6 bases and J gave up 0 bases; unmatched junction bases: 3. CDR1 is MNHEY, CDR2 SVGAGI, per germline. The CDR3 is 14 residues long. The CDR3 DNA sequence: TGTGCCAGCAGCCGGACAGGGATGAACACTGAAGCTTTCTTT. Translation: CASSRTGMNTEAFF.

The CDR3 region has the DNA TGTGCCAGCAAGTTAGGGAGTCGAACCGGGGAGCTGTTTTTT. This encodes CASKLGSRTGELFF. V gene TRBV7-7 combines with J gene TRBJ2-2; tentatively, D is TRBD2 (5 bases). Germline V gene lookup returns CDR1 SSHAT and CDR2 FNYEAQ (reference sequence). CDR3 length equals 14 residues. V shed 7 bases and J shed 5 bases, with 14 bases lying between them.

V gene TRBV7-9 combines with J gene TRBJ2-5, with D hard to call. This CDR3 contains 15 residues. Germline CDR1 and CDR2: SEHNR and FQNEAQ (reference sequence). Trimming took off 5 bases at V and 4 bases at J, with 17 bases between the two ends. The CDR3 loop reads CASSPPSSYGETQYF. In DNA, the CDR3 is TGTGCCAGCAGCCCTCCTTCATCATACGGAGAGACCCAGTACTTC.

This rearrangement joins TRBV11-2 to TRBJ1-6; D remains ambiguous. Germline CDR1 and CDR2: SGHAT and FQNNGV. The CDR3 covers 12 residues. Trimming pared 2 bases from V and 10 bases from J, leaving 6 bases between. CDR3 in amino acids: CASSLRSSPLHF. CDR3 coding DNA: TGTGCCAGCAGCTTAAGGAGCTCACCCCTCCACTTT.

This chain connects TRBV30 to TRBJ2-7, with 14 positions matching TRBD2. The germline CDR1 and CDR2 sequences are GTSNPN and SVGIG (reference sequence). J gave up 5 bases and V 2 bases, and 8 bases lay outside the gene matches. This CDR3 is built from 16 residues. In nucleotides, the CDR3 is TGTGCCTGGAGTTTGGGGATGACTAGCGGGAGGGACGAGCAGTACTTC. This codes for CAWSLGMTSGRDEQYF.

DNA of the CDR3: TGTGCCAGCAGCCGCCGGGCGGGAGGTTACGAGCAGTACTTC. Its translation: CASSRRAGGYEQYF. The V call is TRBV7-2, the J call TRBJ2-7; TRBD2 aligns across 8 bases. Germline V gene data show CDR1 as SGHTA and CDR2 as FQGNSA. The CDR3 spans 14 residues. Trimming cost V 5 bases and J 4 bases; bases outside gene matches: 7.

The CDR3 sequence is CASGLGAYNEQFF. As DNA, the CDR3 is TGTGCTAGTGGTTTGGGCGCCTACAATGAGCAGTTCTTC. The chain couples TRBV12-5 to TRBJ2-1; no definite D call. Trimming left V 1 base short and J 2 bases short, with 3 bases between. Germline-derived CDR1 and CDR2 are LGHNT and FRNRAP. There are 13 residues in the CDR3.

The table lists this clone with a few counts. The genes are TRBV28 and TRBJ1-3; D uncertain. This CDR3 has 14 amino acids. Germline lookup yields CDR1 MDHEN and CDR2 SYDVKM. V was pared by 6 bases and J by 4 bases, with 13 bases between. CDR3 region: CASSSLVRGNTIYF. CDR3 bases: TGTGCCAGCAGCAGTCTTGTCAGAGGAAACACCATATATTTT.